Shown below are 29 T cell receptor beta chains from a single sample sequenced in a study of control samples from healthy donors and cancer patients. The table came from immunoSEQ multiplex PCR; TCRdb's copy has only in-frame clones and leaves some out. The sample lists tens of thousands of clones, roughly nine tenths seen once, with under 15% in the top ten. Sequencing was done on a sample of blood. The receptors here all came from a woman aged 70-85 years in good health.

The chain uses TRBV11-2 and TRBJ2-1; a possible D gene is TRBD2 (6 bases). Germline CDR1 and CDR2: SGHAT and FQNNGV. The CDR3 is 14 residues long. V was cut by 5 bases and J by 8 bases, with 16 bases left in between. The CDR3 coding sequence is TGTGCCAGCAGCCACCGGGACTCACGGGATGAGCAGTTCTTC. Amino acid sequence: CASSHRDSRDEQFF. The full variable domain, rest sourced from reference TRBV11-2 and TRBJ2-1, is EAGVAQSPRYKIIEKRQSVAFWCNPISGHATLYWYQQILGQGPKLLIQFQNNGVVDDSQLPKDRFSAERLKGVDSTLKIQPAKLEDSAVYLCASSHRDSRDEQFFGPGTRLTVL.

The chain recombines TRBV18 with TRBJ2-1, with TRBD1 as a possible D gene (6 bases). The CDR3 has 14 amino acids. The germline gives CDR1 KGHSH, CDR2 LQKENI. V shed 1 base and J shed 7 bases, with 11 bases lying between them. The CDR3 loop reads CASSPLKQGNEQFF. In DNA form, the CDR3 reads TGTGCCAGCTCACCACTTAAACAGGGTAATGAGCAGTTCTTC.

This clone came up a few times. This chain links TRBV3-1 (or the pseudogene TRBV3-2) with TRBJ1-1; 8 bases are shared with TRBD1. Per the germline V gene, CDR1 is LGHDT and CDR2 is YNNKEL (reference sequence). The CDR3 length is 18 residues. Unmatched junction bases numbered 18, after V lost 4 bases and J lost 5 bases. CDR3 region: CASSRRSGGAGGRTEAFF. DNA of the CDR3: TGTGCCAGCAGCCGTCGCTCAGGGGGCGCAGGAGGTAGGACTGAAGCTTTCTTT.

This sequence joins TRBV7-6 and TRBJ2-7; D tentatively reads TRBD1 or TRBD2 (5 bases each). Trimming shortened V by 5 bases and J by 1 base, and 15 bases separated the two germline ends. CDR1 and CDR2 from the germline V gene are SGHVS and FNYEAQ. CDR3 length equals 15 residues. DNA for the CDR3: TGTGCCAGCAGCCTTAGCCGGGACGGATCCTACGAGCAGTACTTC. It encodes CASSLSRDGSYEQYF.

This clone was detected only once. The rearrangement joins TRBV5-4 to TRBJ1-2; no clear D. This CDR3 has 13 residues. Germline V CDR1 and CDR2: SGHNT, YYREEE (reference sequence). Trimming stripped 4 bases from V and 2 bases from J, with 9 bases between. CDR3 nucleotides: TGTGCCAGCAGCCCGGACGGCAACTATGGCTACACCTTC. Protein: CASSPDGNYGYTF.

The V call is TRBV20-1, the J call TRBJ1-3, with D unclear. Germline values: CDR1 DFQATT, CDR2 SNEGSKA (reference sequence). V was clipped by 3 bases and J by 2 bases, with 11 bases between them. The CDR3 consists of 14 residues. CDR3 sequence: CSASTQTAGNTIYF. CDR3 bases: TGCAGTGCTAGTACCCAGACTGCTGGAAACACCATATATTTT.

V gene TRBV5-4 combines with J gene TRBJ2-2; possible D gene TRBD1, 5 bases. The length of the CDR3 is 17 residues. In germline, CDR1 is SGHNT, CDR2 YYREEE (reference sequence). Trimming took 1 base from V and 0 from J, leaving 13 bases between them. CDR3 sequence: CASSLPGLGTNTGELFF. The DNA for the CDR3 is TGTGCCAGCAGCTTGCCAGGGTTGGGAACGAACACCGGGGAGCTGTTTTTT.

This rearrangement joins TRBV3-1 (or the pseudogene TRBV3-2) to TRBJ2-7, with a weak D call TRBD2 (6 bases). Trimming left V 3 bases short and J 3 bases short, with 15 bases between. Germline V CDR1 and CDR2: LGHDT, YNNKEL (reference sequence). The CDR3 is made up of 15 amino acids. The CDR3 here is CASSHMAGWNYEQYF. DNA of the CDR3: TGTGCCAGCAGCCATATGGCGGGATGGAACTACGAGCAGTACTTC.

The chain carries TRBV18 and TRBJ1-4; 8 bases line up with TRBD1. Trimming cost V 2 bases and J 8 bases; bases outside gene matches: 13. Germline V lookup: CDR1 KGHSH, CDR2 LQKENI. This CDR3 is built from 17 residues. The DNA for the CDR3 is TGTGCCAGCTCACCAAACCCCGGGACAGGAGACGGGGAAAAACTGTTTTTT. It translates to CASSPNPGTGDGEKLFF.

This chain's CDR3 is CASSGRYGYTF. Written as DNA, the CDR3 is TGTGCCAGCAGCGGGAGGTATGGCTACACCTTC. The chain carries TRBV28 and TRBJ1-2; D gene uncertain. With 6 bases removed from V and 5 bases from J, the gap between germline ends came to 7 bases. The CDR3 runs 11 residues. Germline loops: CDR1 MDHEN, CDR2 SYDVKM.

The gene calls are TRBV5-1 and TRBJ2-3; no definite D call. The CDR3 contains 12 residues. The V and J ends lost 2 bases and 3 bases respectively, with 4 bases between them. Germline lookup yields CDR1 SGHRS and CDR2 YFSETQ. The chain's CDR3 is CASSFKTDTQYF. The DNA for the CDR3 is TGCGCCAGCAGCTTTAAAACAGATACGCAGTATTTT.

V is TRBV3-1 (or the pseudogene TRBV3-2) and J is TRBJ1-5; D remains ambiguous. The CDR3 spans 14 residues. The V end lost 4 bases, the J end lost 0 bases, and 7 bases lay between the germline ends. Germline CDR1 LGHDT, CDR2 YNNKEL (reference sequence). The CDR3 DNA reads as TGTGCCAGCAGCCCTTTAAATAGCAATCAGCCCCAGCATTTT. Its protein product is CASSPLNSNQPQHF.

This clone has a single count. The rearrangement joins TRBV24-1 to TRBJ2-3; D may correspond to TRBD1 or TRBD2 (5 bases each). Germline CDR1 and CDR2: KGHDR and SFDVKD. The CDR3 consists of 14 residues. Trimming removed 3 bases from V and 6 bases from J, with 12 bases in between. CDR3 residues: CATSDRDQQDTQYF. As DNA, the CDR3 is TGTGCCACCAGTGATCGGGACCAGCAGGATACGCAGTATTTT.

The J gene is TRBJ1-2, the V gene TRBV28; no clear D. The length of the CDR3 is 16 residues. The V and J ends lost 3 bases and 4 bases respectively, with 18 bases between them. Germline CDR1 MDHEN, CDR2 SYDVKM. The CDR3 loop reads CASSLSRGSFGYGYTF. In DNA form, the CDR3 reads TGTGCCAGCAGTTTGAGTAGAGGCTCTTTTGGCTATGGCTACACCTTC.

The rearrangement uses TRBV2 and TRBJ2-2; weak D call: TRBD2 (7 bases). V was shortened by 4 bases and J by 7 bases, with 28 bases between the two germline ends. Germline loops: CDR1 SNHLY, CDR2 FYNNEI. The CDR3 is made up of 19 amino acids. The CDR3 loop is CASSVGQRRVAGEVGELFF. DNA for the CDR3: TGTGCCAGCAGTGTCGGACAGCGTCGGGTAGCGGGTGAGGTCGGGGAGCTGTTTTTT. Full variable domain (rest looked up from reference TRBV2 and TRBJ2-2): EPEVTQTPSHQVTQMGQEVILRCVPISNHLYFYWYRQILGQKVEFLVSFYNNEISEKSEIFDDQFSVERPDGSNFTLKIRSTKLEDSAMYFCASSVGQRRVAGEVGELFFGEGSRLTVL.

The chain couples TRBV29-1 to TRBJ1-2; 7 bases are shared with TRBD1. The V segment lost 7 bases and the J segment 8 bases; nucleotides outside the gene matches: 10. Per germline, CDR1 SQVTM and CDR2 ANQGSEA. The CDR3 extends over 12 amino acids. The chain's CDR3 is CSAGTGVRGYTF. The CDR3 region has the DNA TGCAGCGCCGGAACAGGGGTGAGGGGCTACACCTTC.

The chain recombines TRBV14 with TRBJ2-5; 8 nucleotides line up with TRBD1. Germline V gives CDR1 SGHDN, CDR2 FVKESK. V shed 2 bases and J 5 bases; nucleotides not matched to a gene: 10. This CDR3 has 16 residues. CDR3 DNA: TGTGCCAGCAGCCAATTGACAGGGGCATTGAAGGAGACCCAGTACTTC. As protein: CASSQLTGALKETQYF.

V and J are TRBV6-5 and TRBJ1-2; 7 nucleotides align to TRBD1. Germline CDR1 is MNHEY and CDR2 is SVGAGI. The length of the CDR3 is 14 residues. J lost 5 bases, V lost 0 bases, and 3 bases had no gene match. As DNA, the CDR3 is TGTGCCAGCAGTTACTCGGCAGGGGGGTATGGCTACACCTTC. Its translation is CASSYSAGGYGYTF.

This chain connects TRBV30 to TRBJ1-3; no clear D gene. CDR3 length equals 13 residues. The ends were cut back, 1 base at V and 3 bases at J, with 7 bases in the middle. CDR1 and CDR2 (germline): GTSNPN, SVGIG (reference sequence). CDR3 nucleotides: TGTGCCTGGAGTGCCGGCGGTGGAAACACCATATATTTT. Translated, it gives CAWSAGGGNTIYF.

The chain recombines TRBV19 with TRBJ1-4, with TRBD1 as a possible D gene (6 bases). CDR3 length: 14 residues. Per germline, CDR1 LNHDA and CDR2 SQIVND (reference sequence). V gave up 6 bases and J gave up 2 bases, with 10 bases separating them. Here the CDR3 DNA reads TGTGCCAGTAGAACAGGGTCGACTAATGAAAAACTGTTTTTT. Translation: CASRTGSTNEKLFF.

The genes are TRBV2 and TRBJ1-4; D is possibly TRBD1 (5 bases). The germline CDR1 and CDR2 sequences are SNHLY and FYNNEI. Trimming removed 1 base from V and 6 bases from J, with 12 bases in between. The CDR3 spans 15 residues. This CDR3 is CASSEDAGPDEKLFF. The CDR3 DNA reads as TGTGCCAGCAGTGAAGATGCAGGGCCGGATGAAAAACTGTTTTTT.

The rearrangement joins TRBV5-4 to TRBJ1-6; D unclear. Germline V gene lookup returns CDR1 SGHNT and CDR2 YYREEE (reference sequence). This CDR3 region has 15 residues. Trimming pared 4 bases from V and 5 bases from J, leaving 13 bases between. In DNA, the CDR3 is TGTGCCAGCAGCCCGGACCCCATCAATAATTCACCCCTCCACTTT. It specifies CASSPDPINNSPLHF.

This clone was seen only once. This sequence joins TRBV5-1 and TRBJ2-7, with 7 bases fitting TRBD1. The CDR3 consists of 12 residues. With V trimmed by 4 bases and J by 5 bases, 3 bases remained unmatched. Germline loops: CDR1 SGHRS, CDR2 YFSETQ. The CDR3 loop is CASSPTGDEQYF. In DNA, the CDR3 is TGCGCCAGCAGCCCCACAGGGGACGAGCAGTACTTC.

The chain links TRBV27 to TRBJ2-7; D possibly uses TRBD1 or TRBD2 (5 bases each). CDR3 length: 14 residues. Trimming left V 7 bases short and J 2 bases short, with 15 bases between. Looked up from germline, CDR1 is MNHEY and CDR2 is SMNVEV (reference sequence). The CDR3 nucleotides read TGTGCCAGCATCTTTTGGGACGGTACCTACGAGCAGTACTTC. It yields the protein CASIFWDGTYEQYF.

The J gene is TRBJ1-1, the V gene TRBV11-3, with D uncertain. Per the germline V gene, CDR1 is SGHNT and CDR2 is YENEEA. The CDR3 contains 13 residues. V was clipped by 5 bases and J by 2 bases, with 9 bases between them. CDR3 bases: TGTGCCAGCAGCAACGGGGTTAACACTGAAGCTTTCTTT. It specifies CASSNGVNTEAFF.

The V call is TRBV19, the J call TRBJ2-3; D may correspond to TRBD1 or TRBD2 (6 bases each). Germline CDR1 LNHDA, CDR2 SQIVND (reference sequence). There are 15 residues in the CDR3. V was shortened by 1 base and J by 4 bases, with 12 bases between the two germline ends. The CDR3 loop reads CASSIGGARADTQYF. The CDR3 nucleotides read TGTGCCAGTAGTATAGGGGGGGCGCGGGCAGATACGCAGTATTTT.

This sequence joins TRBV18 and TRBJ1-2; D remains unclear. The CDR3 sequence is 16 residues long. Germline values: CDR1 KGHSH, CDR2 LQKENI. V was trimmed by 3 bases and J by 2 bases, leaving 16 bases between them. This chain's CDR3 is CASSPMGGNLNYGYTF. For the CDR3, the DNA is TGTGCCAGCTCACCTATGGGCGGAAACTTAAACTATGGCTACACCTTC.

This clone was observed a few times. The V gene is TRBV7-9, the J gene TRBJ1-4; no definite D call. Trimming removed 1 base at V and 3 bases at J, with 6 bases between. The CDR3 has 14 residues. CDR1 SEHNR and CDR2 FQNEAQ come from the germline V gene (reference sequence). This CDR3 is CASSLGRANEKLFF. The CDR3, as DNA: TGTGCCAGCAGCTTAGGGAGGGCTAATGAAAAACTGTTTTTT.

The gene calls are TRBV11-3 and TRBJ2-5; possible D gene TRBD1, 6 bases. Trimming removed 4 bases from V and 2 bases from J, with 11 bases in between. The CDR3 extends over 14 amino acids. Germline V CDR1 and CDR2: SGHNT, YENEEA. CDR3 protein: CASSSRGNQETQYF. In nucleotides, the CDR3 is TGTGCCAGCAGCTCAAGGGGGAATCAAGAGACCCAGTACTTC.